This T cell receptor (beta chain) comes out of a study of cytomegalovirus exposure and HLA in healthy donors. With respect to this clone: Antigen specificity is unknown. The sample contains more than one DNA sequence encoding this CDR3.

The germline V gene has CDR1 SGHNT and CDR2 YYREEE (reference sequence). V lost 0 bases, J lost 3 bases, and 10 bases lay in between. The CDR3 covers 14 residues. Study outcomes and limitations: Reportedly, fewer N-insertions than the 666-donor mean appeared in an Asian-associated ancestry cluster in a later analysis. High specificity and sensitivity for cytomegalovirus status were reported for the classifier. Earlier results showed most TCR beta V segments being productive about 87% or about 30% of the time.

The study ran its PCR with 60 Vbeta and 13 Jbeta primers. Repertoires were generated with immunoSEQ multiplex PCR, while TCRdb's copy carries only in-frame clones and drops some. This table holds 150,000 to 200,000 clones, roughly 77% found once. The chain combines TRBV5-4 with TRBJ2-7, with D possibly TRBD2 on 5 matching bases. This receptor was taken from a woman aged 45 to 65 in good health and CMV-seronegative. Sequencing input: PBMCs. DNA for the CDR3: TGTGCCAGCAGCTTGGGCAGAGGAGGCTACGAGCAGTACTTC. It codes for CASSLGRGGYEQYF.